A selection of T cell receptor beta chains follows, all from one sample in a study of Graves' ophthalmopathy and Graves' hyperthyroidism. Each CDR3 protein is one row after TCRdb ran MiXCR on the multiplex PCR reads. The sample comprises around 1,000,000 distinct CDR3 sequences, about 40% of which are singletons, and approximately 10% rests with the top ten. Input material: peripheral blood or thyroid tissue (not recorded which). The receptors come from an adult man with Graves' hyperthyroidism. Each CDR3 is given with its conserved first and last residue. The D gene is left open where the match is weak. Not all rows give a size; the values are once, few, many and, for expanded clones, a class.

V gene,D gene,J gene,clone size,CDR3 protein,CDR3 DNA
TRBV7-9,NA,TRBJ1-4,many,CASSLGRANEKLFF,TGTGCCAGCAGCTTAGGTCGGGCTAATGAAAAACTGTTTTTT
TRBV29-1,NA,TRBJ2-6,NA,CSVDRGGGSGANVLTF,TGCAGCGTTGACCGCGGAGGGGGGTCAGGGGCCAACGTCCTGACTTTC
TRBV5-6,NA,TRBJ1-1,NA,CASSLRRNKNTEAFF,TGTGCCAGCAGCTTGAGAAGGAACAAGAACACTGAAGCTTTCTTT
TRBV7-8,NA,TRBJ1-5,NA,CASILPGGNQPQHF,TGTGCCAGCATCCTCCCGGGAGGCAATCAGCCCCAGCATTTT
TRBV5-1,TRBD1,TRBJ1-2,many,CASSLYTGGNYGYTF,TGCGCCAGCAGCTTATACACAGGGGGCAACTATGGCTACACCTTC
TRBV19,NA,TRBJ2-7,many,CATRGTFPYEQYF,TGTGCCACGAGGGGGACTTTCCCCTACGAGCAGTACTTC
TRBV7-3,TRBD1,TRBJ1-5,NA,CASSLSGTGKSNQPQHF,TGTGCCAGCAGTTTATCGGGGACAGGGAAATCCAATCAGCCCCAGCATTTT
TRBV12-3/TRBV12-4,NA,TRBJ1-5,NA,CASSYGDVGNQPQHF,TGTGCCAGCAGTTATGGGGATGTCGGCAATCAGCCCCAGCATTTT
TRBV15,TRBD1,TRBJ2-7,many,CATSRDLVRSGTGKAYEQYF,TGTGCCACCAGCAGAGATCTTGTTAGGTCGGGGACAGGGAAAGCCTACGAGCAGTACTTC
TRBV20-1,TRBD1,TRBJ2-7,many,CSAVDRTGKRYEQYF,TGCAGTGCCGTGGATCGGACAGGGAAACGGTACGAGCAGTACTTC
TRBV5-8,NA,TRBJ2-2,NA,CASSHKGGAYTGELFF,TGTGCCAGCAGCCACAAGGGCGGAGCATACACCGGGGAGCTGTTTTTT
TRBV4-3,TRBD1,TRBJ2-7,NA,CASSQDGTGTTYEQYF,TGCGCCAGCAGCCAAGATGGGACAGGCACGACCTACGAGCAGTACTTC
TRBV29-1,TRBD2,TRBJ2-7,NA,CSVGASGGDEQYF,TGCAGCGTTGGGGCTAGCGGAGGGGACGAGCAGTACTTC
TRBV10-3,NA,TRBJ2-3,NA,CASSYFQGSTDTQYF,TGTGCCAGCAGTTACTTCCAGGGGAGCACAGATACGCAGTATTTT
TRBV6-5,TRBD1,TRBJ1-2,NA,CASKDRVAGYTF,TGTGCCTCAAAGGACAGGGTGGCTGGCTACACCTTC
TRBV20-1,NA,TRBJ2-5,many,CSARDDWAGVETQYF,TGCAGTGCTAGAGATGATTGGGCAGGGGTGGAGACCCAGTACTTC
TRBV6-6,NA,TRBJ1-2,many,CASSDSGYTF,TGTGCCAGCAGCGACAGCGGCTACACCTTC
TRBV5-6,NA,TRBJ2-7,NA,CASSLTGSVHEQYF,TGTGCCAGCAGCTTAACAGGGTCTGTCCACGAGCAGTACTTC
TRBV20-1,TRBD1,TRBJ1-6,NA,CRWTGGNSPLHF,TGCAGGTGGACAGGGGGTAATTCACCCCTCCACTTT
TRBV20-1,NA,TRBJ1-5,many,CSAWGDGGRKQPQHF,TGCAGTGCGTGGGGGGATGGTGGGCGCAAACAGCCCCAGCATTTT
TRBV10-2,NA,TRBJ2-7,NA,CASSYPEAGRDEQYF,TGTGCCAGCAGTTACCCTGAGGCGGGGAGAGACGAGCAGTACTTC
TRBV9,TRBD1,TRBJ1-6,NA,CASSVGTGGSYNSPLHF,TGTGCCAGCAGCGTAGGGACAGGAGGCTCCTATAATTCACCCCTCCACTTT
TRBV19,NA,TRBJ2-7,many,CASSIAGEAYEQYF,TGTGCCAGTAGTATAGCAGGGGAAGCCTACGAGCAGTACTTC
TRBV5-1,NA,TRBJ2-7,NA,CASSFRAGLAYEQYF,TGCGCCAGCAGCTTCCGTGCAGGTCTTGCCTACGAGCAGTACTTC
TRBV19,NA,TRBJ2-6,few,CASSALDSAFYSGANVLTF,TGTGCCAGTAGTGCTCTTGACTCGGCATTCTACTCTGGGGCCAACGTCCTGACTTTC
TRBV10-3,NA,TRBJ1-2,NA,CASSYETGNYGYTF,TGTGCCAGCAGTTACGAAACAGGGAACTATGGCTACACCTTC
TRBV5-5,NA,TRBJ1-4,many,CASSRLGRGEKLFF,TGTGCCAGCAGCCGACTGGGTCGGGGCGAAAAACTGTTTTTT
TRBV7-2,NA,TRBJ2-7,many,CASTPGGPAREQYF,TGTGCCAGCACCCCTGGCGGACCTGCCCGTGAGCAGTACTTC
TRBV7-2,NA,TRBJ1-5,many,CASSLERTALVSHQPQHF,TGTGCCAGCAGCTTAGAAAGGACCGCCCTCGTGTCCCATCAGCCCCAGCATTTT
TRBV7-9,NA,TRBJ2-5,many,CASSSPWSGAGETQYF,TGTGCCAGCAGCTCCCCGTGGAGCGGCGCGGGAGAGACCCAGTACTTC
TRBV29-1,NA,TRBJ2-7,many,CSVNTAGYGYEQYF,TGCAGCGTTAACACTGCGGGGTATGGGTACGAGCAGTACTTC
TRBV15,NA,TRBJ1-1,many,CATSRDRLQFWGTEAFF,TGTGCCACCAGCAGAGATCGCCTCCAATTCTGGGGCACTGAAGCTTTCTTT
TRBV20-1,NA,TRBJ2-6,many,CSARVTSTGANVLTF,TGCAGTGCTAGAGTCACTAGTACCGGGGCCAACGTCCTGACTTTC
TRBV2,TRBD1,TRBJ1-1,NA,CASSRDRGGAEAFF,TGTGCCAGCAGCCGGGACAGGGGGGGGGCTGAAGCTTTCTTT
TRBV12-3/TRBV12-4,NA,TRBJ1-3,many,CASSLRAENTIYF,TGTGCCAGCAGTTTAAGGGCGGAGAACACCATATATTTT
TRBV7-2,NA,TRBJ2-7,NA,CASRDFGVNGLHEQYF,TGTGCCAGCAGAGACTTCGGGGTGAATGGCCTCCACGAGCAGTACTTC
TRBV14,NA,TRBJ1-1,NA,CASSNTRRGPTEAFF,TGTGCCAGCAGCAACACTCGGCGGGGGCCGACTGAAGCTTTCTTT
TRBV7-6,TRBD2,TRBJ2-5,many,CASSLNSGGASETQYF,TGTGCCAGCAGCCTTAATAGCGGGGGGGCCTCGGAGACCCAGTACTTC
TRBV29-1,NA,TRBJ2-7,many,CSVERSGGYEQYF,TGCAGCGTTGAGCGGAGCGGCGGATACGAGCAGTACTTC
TRBV7-9,NA,TRBJ2-7,NA,CASEIRGTYEQYF,TGTGCCAGCGAAATCCGAGGCACCTACGAGCAGTACTTC
TRBV7-9,TRBD1,TRBJ1-2,many,CASRETGATLGYTF,TGTGCCAGCAGGGAGACAGGGGCGACTCTTGGCTACACCTTC
TRBV15,TRBD1,TRBJ2-7,NA,CATSLDRGYEQYF,TGTGCCACCAGCTTAGACAGGGGATACGAGCAGTACTTC